The 18 T cell receptor beta chains reported below all come from one sample, sequenced in a study of T cell responses to AZD1222 COVID-19 vaccine. Produced via immunoSEQ multiplex PCR; TCRdb's table is partial and in-frame only. The data hold 150,000 to 200,000 clones, with 90% to 95% observed a single time. The sample in question was peripheral blood, obtained 28 days after the second AZD1222 dose. These receptors were taken from an adult who received the AZD1222 COVID-19 vaccine.

This chain uses TRBV5-4 with TRBJ1-1, with TRBD1 matching over 9 bases. Losses at the gene ends were 4 bases for V and 4 bases for J; bases not matched to a gene: 5. The V gene's germline CDR1 is SGHNT and CDR2 YYREEE (reference sequence). The CDR3 runs to 14 residues. DNA for the CDR3: TGTGCCAGCAGCGGTGGGACAGGGCCCACTGAAGCTTTCTTT. This encodes CASSGGTGPTEAFF.

This rearrangement joins TRBV27 to TRBJ2-3, with 7 bases fitting TRBD1. The CDR3 has 15 residues. The junction had 10 bases not matched to a gene; V was cut back by 8 bases and J by 2 bases. From germline, CDR1 is MNHEY and CDR2 SMNVEV (reference sequence). This CDR3 is CASLRQGSVTDTQYF. CDR3 bases: TGTGCCAGCCTACGACAGGGAAGCGTCACAGATACGCAGTATTTT.

This clone has only one observation. The V gene is TRBV18, the J gene TRBJ1-2, with TRBD1 matching 9 bases. The CDR3 is 14 amino acids. Germline V CDR1 and CDR2: KGHSH, LQKENI. V trimming: 3 bases; J trimming: 4 bases; junction bases outside the gene matches: 3. CDR3 DNA sequence: TGTGCCAGCTCACCTGGACAGGGGCGCTATGGCTACACCTTC. Translating it yields CASSPGQGRYGYTF.

The V and J genes are TRBV12-3 or TRBV12-4 and TRBJ2-5; 9 nucleotides agree with TRBD1. V gave up 6 bases and J gave up 3 bases; unmatched junction bases: 2. The CDR3 totals 13 residues. CDR3 region: CASSWDREETQYF. The CDR3 DNA reads TGTGCCAGCAGCTGGGACAGGGAAGAGACCCAGTACTTC.

CDR3 bases: TGTGCCAGCAGCAGAGGGGCAGTATTAGGCTCTGGGGCCAACGTCCTGACTTTC. Translated: CASSRGAVLGSGANVLTF. The chain carries TRBV9 and TRBJ2-6; either TRBD1 or TRBD2 may supply D (5 bases each). Germline assignment: CDR1 SGDLS and CDR2 YYNGEE. Between the trimmed V and J ends, which lost 4 bases and 0 bases, there was a span of 17 bases. The CDR3 is 18 residues long.

A note on this clone: This same CDR3 is encoded by further DNA sequences in the sample. This sequence joins TRBV7-9 and TRBJ1-2, with D possibly matching TRBD1 (6 bases). Trimming took off 5 bases at V and 3 bases at J, with 13 bases between the two ends. Germline CDR1 and CDR2: SEHNR and FQNEAQ (reference sequence). The CDR3 covers 14 residues. DNA for the CDR3: TGTGCCAGCAGCCTAGGGGGGGTTCACTATGGCTACACCTTC. Amino acids: CASSLGGVHYGYTF.

V usage is TRBV24-1 and J usage is TRBJ1-3, with D unresolved. V gave up 10 bases and J gave up 0 bases, with 15 bases separating them. This CDR3 comprises 15 residues. Germline V gene sequence: CDR1 KGHDR, CDR2 SFDVKD. CDR3 sequence reads: CATSVGPNSGNTIYF. CDR3 sequence (DNA): TGTGCCACTTCCGTAGGACCAAACTCTGGAAACACCATATATTTT.

The rearrangement joins TRBV4-2 to TRBJ1-1; D not resolved. The germline gives CDR1 LGHNA, CDR2 YNFKEQ. This CDR3 region has 17 residues. V was trimmed by 0 bases and J by 0 bases, leaving 14 bases between them. The CDR3 region has the DNA TGTGCCAGCAGCCAAGATCCGGCGGAGCCCATGAACACTGAAGCTTTCTTT. Protein: CASSQDPAEPMNTEAFF.

This clone appeared once. The rearrangement links TRBV11-2 to TRBJ2-5; no clear D gene. V was trimmed by 5 bases and J by 7 bases, leaving 17 bases between them. The CDR3 extends over 14 amino acids. Germline assignment: CDR1 SGHAT and CDR2 FQNNGV. CDR3: CASSPLVTPSTQYF. In DNA form, the CDR3 reads TGTGCCAGCAGCCCTTTAGTAACACCCTCGACCCAGTACTTC.

CDR3 protein: CASSHTQAPEAFF. In DNA form, the CDR3 reads TGTGCCAGCAGCCACACCCAGGCGCCCGAAGCTTTCTTT. The V call is TRBV3-1 (or the pseudogene TRBV3-2), the J call TRBJ1-1; no clear D gene. Germline V gene data show CDR1 as LGHDT and CDR2 as YNNKEL (reference sequence). The CDR3 has 13 amino acids. With 3 bases removed from V and 8 bases from J, the gap between germline ends came to 13 bases.

V is TRBV7-9 and J is TRBJ2-3, with TRBD2 matching over 7 bases. The CDR3 is 14 residues long. The V segment lost 5 bases and the J segment 5 bases; nucleotides outside the gene matches: 7. Germline V gene data show CDR1 as SEHNR and CDR2 as FQNEAQ (reference sequence). CDR3 in amino acids: CASSPPGGGDTQYF. The CDR3 DNA sequence: TGTGCCAGCAGCCCCCCGGGGGGAGGAGATACGCAGTATTTT.

The V gene is TRBV9, the J gene TRBJ2-1, with D unclear. The CDR3 loop spans 16 amino acids. The germline V and J ends were trimmed by 3 bases and 1 base, with 14 bases remaining between them. From germline, CDR1 is SGDLS and CDR2 YYNGEE. DNA of the CDR3: TGTGCCAGCAGCGGAGGACGCTTCAGTTCCTACAATGAGCAGTTCTTC. Protein sequence: CASSGGRFSSYNEQFF. Complete variable domain (other parts from reference TRBV9 and TRBJ2-1): DSGVTQTPKHLITATGQRVTLRCSPRSGDLSVYWYQQSLDQGLQFLIQYYNGEERAKGNILERFSAQQFPDLHSELNLSSLELGDSALYFCASSGGRFSSYNEQFFGPGTRLTVL.

This chain links TRBV4-2 with TRBJ2-7; 8 bases fit TRBD1. Germline V lookup: CDR1 LGHNA, CDR2 YNFKEQ. V trimming: 1 base; J trimming: 2 bases; junction bases outside the gene matches: 1. The CDR3 is 14 amino acids. The CDR3 sequence is CASSQGQGTYEQYF. DNA for the CDR3: TGTGCCAGCAGCCAAGGACAGGGGACCTACGAGCAGTACTTC.

This clone came up a few times. The chain links TRBV2 to TRBJ2-7; 11 bases fit TRBD1. The junction had 2 bases not matched to a gene; V was cut back by 7 bases and J by 3 bases. Germline V gives CDR1 SNHLY, CDR2 FYNNEI. This CDR3 spans 13 amino acids. The DNA for the CDR3 is TGTGCCAGCATTGGGACAGGGGGCTACGAGCAGTACTTC. It yields the protein CASIGTGGYEQYF.

The V call is TRBV5-4, the J call TRBJ2-2; possibly TRBD1 for D (6 bases). V was cut by 0 bases and J by 3 bases, with 9 bases left in between. The CDR3 is 15 residues long. Germline V gives CDR1 SGHNT, CDR2 YYREEE (reference sequence). CDR3 region: CASSLEQGYTGELFF. Here the CDR3 DNA reads TGTGCCAGCAGCTTGGAACAGGGCTACACCGGGGAGCTGTTTTTT.

The rearrangement links TRBV25-1 to TRBJ1-2; no clear D. CDR3 length equals 14 residues. CDR1 and CDR2 from the germline V gene are MGHDK and SYGVNS. The V gene lost 5 bases and the J gene lost 3 bases, with 13 bases spanning the gap. The CDR3 protein is CASSLGGYYYGYTF. CDR3 nucleotide sequence: TGTGCCAGCAGTTTAGGAGGCTACTACTATGGCTACACCTTC.

The CDR3 DNA is TGTGCCAGCAGCTTATGGAATGGAGGGACAGACGACTACGAGCAGTACTTC. Residues: CASSLWNGGTDDYEQYF. The genes are TRBV11-3 and TRBJ2-7; D perhaps matches TRBD1 (7 bases). In germline, CDR1 is SGHNT, CDR2 YENEEA. The V gene lost 2 bases and the J gene lost 3 bases, with 20 bases spanning the gap. The CDR3 runs to 17 residues.

The chain has TRBV7-8 and TRBJ1-3; unclear D gene. The V gene's germline CDR1 is SGHVS and CDR2 FQNEAQ. The CDR3 has 16 amino acids. With 6 bases removed from V and 4 bases from J, the gap between germline ends came to 19 bases. The CDR3 DNA reads as TGTGCCAGCAGTTATACGCCGCCGGGAACCGGAAACACCATATATTTT. Its protein product is CASSYTPPGTGNTIYF.